This T cell receptor beta chain was obtained from a study of T cell repertoires in cytomegalovirus infection. This clonotype was picked up a small number of times. Its antigen is not known. This CDR3 contains 12 residues. Trimming at V came to 4 bases and at J to 5 bases, leaving 4 bases not matched to a gene. CDR1 and CDR2 (germline): SQVTM, ANQGSEA. Overall study results and limits: What dominated the ex vivo response were HLA-C-restricted CMV-specific TCR beta clonotypes.

TCRdb recomputed calls from the reads with MiXCR, one row per CDR3 protein. Of 180,000 or so distinct CDR3 sequences listed, about a sixth are singletons. The TCR originated in a human donor in good health (CMV status not recorded). Some clones in this sample may be carry-over from other donors' samples. The sequencing sample was made of CD8+ T cells from PBMCs. This chain joins TRBV29-1 and TRBJ1-1, with 7 bases fitting TRBD1. The CDR3 nucleotides are TGCAGCGTTGGACAGGGTATTACTGAAGCTTTCTTT. Protein product: CSVGQGITEAFF.